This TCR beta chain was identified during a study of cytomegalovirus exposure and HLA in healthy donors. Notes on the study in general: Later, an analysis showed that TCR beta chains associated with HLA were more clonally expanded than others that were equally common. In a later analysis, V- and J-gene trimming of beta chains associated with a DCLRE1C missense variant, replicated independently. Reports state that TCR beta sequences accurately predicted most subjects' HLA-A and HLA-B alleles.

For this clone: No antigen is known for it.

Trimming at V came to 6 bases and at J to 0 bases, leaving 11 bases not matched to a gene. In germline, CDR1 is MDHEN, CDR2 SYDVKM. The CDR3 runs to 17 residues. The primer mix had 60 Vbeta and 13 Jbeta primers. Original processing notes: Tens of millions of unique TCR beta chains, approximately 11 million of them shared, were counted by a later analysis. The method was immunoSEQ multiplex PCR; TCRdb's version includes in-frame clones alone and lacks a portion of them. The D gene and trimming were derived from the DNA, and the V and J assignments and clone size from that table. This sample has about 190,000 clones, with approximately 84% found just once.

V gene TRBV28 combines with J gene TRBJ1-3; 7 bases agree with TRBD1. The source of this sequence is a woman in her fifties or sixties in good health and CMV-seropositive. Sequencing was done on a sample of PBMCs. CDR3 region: CASSPQLGGYSGNTIYF. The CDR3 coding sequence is TGTGCCAGCAGCCCACAACTAGGGGGCTACTCTGGAAACACCATATATTTT.